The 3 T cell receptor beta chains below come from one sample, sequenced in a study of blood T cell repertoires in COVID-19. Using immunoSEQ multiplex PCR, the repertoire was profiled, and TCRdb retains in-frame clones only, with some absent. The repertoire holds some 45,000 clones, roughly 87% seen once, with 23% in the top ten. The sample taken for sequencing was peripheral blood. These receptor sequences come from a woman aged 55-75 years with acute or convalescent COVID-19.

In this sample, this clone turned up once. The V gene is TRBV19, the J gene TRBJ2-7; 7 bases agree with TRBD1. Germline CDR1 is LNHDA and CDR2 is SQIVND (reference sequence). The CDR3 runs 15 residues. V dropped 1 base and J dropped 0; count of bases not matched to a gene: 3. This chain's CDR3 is CASSIGTGSSYEQYF. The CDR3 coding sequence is TGTGCCAGTAGTATAGGGACAGGCAGCTCCTACGAGCAGTACTTC.

CDR3 sequence reads: CASKPGGSYNEQFF. As DNA, the CDR3 is TGTGCCAGCAAACCAGGGGGCTCCTACAATGAGCAGTTCTTC. The chain is built from TRBV5-4 and TRBJ2-1; 7 bases are shared with TRBD1. CDR3 length: 14 amino acids. The germline V gene encodes CDR1 SGHNT and CDR2 YYREEE (reference sequence). V was clipped by 6 bases and J by 0 bases; unmatched bases: 3.

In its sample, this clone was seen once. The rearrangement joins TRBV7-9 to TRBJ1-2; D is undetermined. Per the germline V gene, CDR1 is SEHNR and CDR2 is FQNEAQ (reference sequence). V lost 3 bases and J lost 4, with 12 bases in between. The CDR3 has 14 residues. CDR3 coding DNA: TGTGCCAGCAGCTTGACCGACCTAGGCTATGGCTACACCTTC. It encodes CASSLTDLGYGYTF.